This T cell receptor (beta chain) was identified in a study of T cells in Graves' hyperthyroidism and ophthalmopathy. The germline gives CDR1 SGDLS, CDR2 YYNGEE. The CDR3 covers 14 residues. The V gene lost 3 bases and the J gene lost 5 bases, with 14 bases spanning the gap. Authors of the study amplified TCR beta CDR3 regions from RNA transcripts. HTBI primers were employed in a first-round RT-PCR of the TCR CDR3. Each CDR3 protein is one row after TCRdb ran MiXCR on the multiplex PCR reads. The data hold a few hundred thousand distinct CDR3 sequences, with roughly 20% observed a single time. V usage is TRBV9 and J usage is TRBJ2-5; D tentatively fits TRBD1 or TRBD2 (6 bases each). Sequenced input: blood. The TCR originated in a man younger than 35 with Graves' hyperthyroidism. DNA for the CDR3: TGTGCCAGCAGCGGAGGGGGGTCTACGGAGACCCAGTACTTC. It encodes CASSGGGSTETQYF.